This T cell receptor (beta chain) originates from a study of shared clonotypes between healthy human individuals (dated by TCRdb to the early 2020s). As for the study more broadly: A couple of women and a few men aged 18 to 49 years were included in the cohort. To increase sequencing depth and limit assay-specific biases, different laboratories used diverse techniques to prepare libraries and sequence TCR repertoires. Per donor, three plates each were used for CD4 naive and CD4 memory, two for CD8 naive, and one for CD8 memory. Blood TCR repertoires of about 5 healthy adults were deeply sequenced to estimate repertoire size and the extent of clonotype sharing between individuals. Leukapheresis yielded between about 0.9 and 10 billion PBMCs per donor.

CD8 naive samples were obtained by positive selection for CCR7 among CD45RO-negative cells, yielding a CD45RA+CCR7+ population from which TemRA cells were excluded. The donors were healthy, HIV-negative adults who had no recently reported acute infections or vaccinations. Every donor was a Caucasian adult living in Nashville, Tennessee, USA. Blood was obtained by leukapheresis, after which PBMCs were separated by Ficoll-Histopaque density gradient centrifugation and cryopreserved in liquid nitrogen vapor phase. Analytical flow cytometry was used to check the purity and quantity of each magnetically sorted T cell population. Each sorted fraction had its genomic DNA isolated and then quantified by UV absorbance on a Nanodrop 2000c. Using the deep immunoSEQ assay, multiplex PCR amplified TCR CDR3 regions from genomic DNA. Genomic DNA extracted from each cell subset was distributed evenly over all wells of several immunoSEQ 96-well plates, and each plate served as one replicate. Each replicate PCR for sorted subsets received around 200 ng genomic DNA, equal to tens of thousands of T cell genomes. The purified libraries were quantified using a Qubit 3.0 fluorometer, sized with a Bioanalyzer 2100, and then quantified again using the KAPA Library Quantification kit. A separate single-read 150-cycle Illumina NextSeq 550 flow cell was used to sequence each immunoSEQ 96-well plate. In the authors' own workflow: Because the immunoSEQ output included only junctional sequences and no quality scores, the filtering could not be the same as the filtering used for full-length reads. Sequences were annotated with PyIR, a Python wrapper for IgBLAST v1.9, and V/J genes and CDR3 were assigned using IMGT germline references. Any read was removed if the V/J assignment was weak (E-value above 1e-6), the CDR3 was missing, or the read contained stop codons, out-of-frame junctions, or ambiguous translated residues. A V3J clonotype was defined by an identical inferred V gene, J gene, and CDR3 amino acid sequence. To compute the percentage overlap between repertoires, the number of shared unique clonotypes was divided by the size of the smaller repertoire. Repertoire richness was assessed with RTK rarefaction, the Chao1 estimator, and Recon v2.1 estimates of unobserved clonotypes. Generation probabilities for all TCRbeta clonotypes obtained by the gDNA method from a handful of donors were computed using OLGA. TCRdb took over this immuneACCESS table, retaining in-frame rearrangements with V and J assigned. Such tables are incomplete; in checked studies, under half of the missing clones stem from an unresolved V gene, and the remainder is unexplained. That table furnishes V, J and clone size, whereas the DNA furnished D and trimming. The sample table contains about 2 million clones; only one count was recorded for about 95% of them. Clones ranked in the top ten supply less than 1.5% of the sample.

Notes on this clone: There is no known antigen for this receptor. No quality values exist for individual bases; no much larger clone is one base distant. Other DNA sequences in the same sample also yield this CDR3.

General conclusions and limits of the study: Because the study included a small number of donors, the genetic and exposure-history diversity represented was limited. Sampling was restricted to blood, and TCR repertoires in tissue are likely to differ from TCR repertoires in blood. Larger estimated clonotype richness was generally found for naive subsets than for memory subsets. Pairwise subsampling led to the expectation that sequencing depth would affect the degree of clonotype sharing among donors. Compared with non-shared clonotypes, the clonotypes found in all four sorted-subset donors had higher generation probabilities. Sharing across several donors was observed for around 4.8% of naive CD4, 3% to 3.5% of naive CD8, roughly 2.4% of memory CD4, and about 0.39% of memory CD8 clonotypes. Rarefaction of sorted-subset datasets indicated incomplete sequencing despite the large sequencing depth.

The CDR3 sequence holds 15 residues, the cysteine and phenylalanine included. The sequence is cut down to CDR3 DNA, 45 bases in frame from base 1. Compared with germline, V lacks 0 bases and J lacks 2 bases; bases without a gene match: 2. The germline V gene supplies CDR1 LGHNA and CDR2 YSLEER. In this chain, TRBV4-3 is recombined with TRBJ2-7; 9 bases in the junction line up with TRBD2. Sequenced sample: naive CD8+ T cells sorted from blood. The label giving this sample's cell subset or site can be read as: CD45RA+CCR7+. The sequence derives from a young man in good health. The CDR3 region reads CASSQDLAGAYEQYF. DNA sequence: TGCGCCAGCAGCCAAGACTTAGCGGGGGCCTACGAGCAGTACTTC.